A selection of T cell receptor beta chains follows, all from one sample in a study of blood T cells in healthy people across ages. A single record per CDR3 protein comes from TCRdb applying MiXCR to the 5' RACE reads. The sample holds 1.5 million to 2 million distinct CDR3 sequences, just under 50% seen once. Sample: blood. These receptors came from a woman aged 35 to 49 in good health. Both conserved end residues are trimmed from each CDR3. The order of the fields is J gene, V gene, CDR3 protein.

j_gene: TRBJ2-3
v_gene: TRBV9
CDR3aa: ASSVETGTGVADTQY

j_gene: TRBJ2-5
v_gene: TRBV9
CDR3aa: ASSVISAGGETQY

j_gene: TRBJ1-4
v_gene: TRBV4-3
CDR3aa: ASSQELGGGRREKLF

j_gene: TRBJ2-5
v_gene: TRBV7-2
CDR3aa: ASSLRRTGTLETQY

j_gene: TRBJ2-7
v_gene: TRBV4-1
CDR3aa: ASSQDRGGRLYEQY

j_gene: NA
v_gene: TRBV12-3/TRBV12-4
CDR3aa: ASSYDRGPYNEQY

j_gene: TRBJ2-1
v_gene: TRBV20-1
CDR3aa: SASRLAGAGEQF

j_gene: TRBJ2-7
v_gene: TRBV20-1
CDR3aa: SAPNPGGSYEQY

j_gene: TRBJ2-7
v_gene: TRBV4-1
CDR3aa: ASSQEGHVSYEQY

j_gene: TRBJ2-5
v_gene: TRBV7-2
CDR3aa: ASSLAGVKEEQY

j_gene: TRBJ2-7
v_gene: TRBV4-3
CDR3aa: ASSPRVLSYEQY

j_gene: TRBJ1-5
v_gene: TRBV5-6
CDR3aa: ASSFRTGGPHQPQH

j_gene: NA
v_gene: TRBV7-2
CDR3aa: ASSLGRAGGYPLSYNEQY

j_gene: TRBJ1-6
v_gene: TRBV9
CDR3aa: ASSDPKLDSVNSPLH

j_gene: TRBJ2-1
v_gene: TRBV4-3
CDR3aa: ASSLDRRGEQF

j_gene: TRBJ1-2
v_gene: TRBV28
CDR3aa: ASSGGPRNYGYT

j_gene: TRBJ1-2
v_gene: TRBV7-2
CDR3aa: ASSPEPGAGGYT

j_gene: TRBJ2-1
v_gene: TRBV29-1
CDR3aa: SVEGEAATTYNEQF

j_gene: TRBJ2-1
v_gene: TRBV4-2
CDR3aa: ASSQNPDTYNEQF

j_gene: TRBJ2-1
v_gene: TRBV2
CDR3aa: AGLFRDSRGYNEQF

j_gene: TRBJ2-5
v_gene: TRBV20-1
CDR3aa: SADRQGRTQETQY

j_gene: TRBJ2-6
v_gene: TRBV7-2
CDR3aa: ASSTTSGANVLT

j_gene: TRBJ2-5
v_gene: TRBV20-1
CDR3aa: SAQLGQGVEETQY

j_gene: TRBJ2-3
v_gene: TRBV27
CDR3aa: ASTTHPSTDTQY

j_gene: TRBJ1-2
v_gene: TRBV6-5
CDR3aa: ASSYSAEFDGYT

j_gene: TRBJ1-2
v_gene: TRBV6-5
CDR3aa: ASVGLTDSYGYT

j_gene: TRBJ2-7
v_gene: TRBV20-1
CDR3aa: SARDPHRYEQY

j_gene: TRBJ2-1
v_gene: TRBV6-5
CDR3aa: ASSYLKGTSGYNEQF

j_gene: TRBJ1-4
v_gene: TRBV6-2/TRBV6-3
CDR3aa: ASSYPRDRGGEKLF

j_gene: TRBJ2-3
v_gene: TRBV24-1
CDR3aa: ATSHQNPILATQY

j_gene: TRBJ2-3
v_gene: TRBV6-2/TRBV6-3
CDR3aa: ASSYAATGTQY

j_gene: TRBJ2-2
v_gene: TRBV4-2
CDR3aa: ASSQEGDRVVTGELF

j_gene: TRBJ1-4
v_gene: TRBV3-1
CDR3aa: ASSPTPGQGVKLF

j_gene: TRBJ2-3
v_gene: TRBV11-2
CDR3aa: ASSLRGGQLSTDTQY